This is a list of T cell receptor beta chains from one sample in a study of blood T cell repertoires in COVID-19. Some clones are missing from TCRdb's copy, which holds only in-frame ones; the method was immunoSEQ multiplex PCR. The sample yields tens of thousands of clones, around 90% seen once. The specimen sequenced was peripheral blood. Receptors were obtained from a man aged 45-65 years with active COVID-19. CDR3s include the opening cysteine and the closing phenylalanine or tryptophan. The order of the fields is V gene, J gene, D gene, clone size, CDR3 DNA, CDR3 protein. The D gene is left open where the match is weak. Only part of the rows carry a size: once, few, many, or a class if the clone is expanded.

TRBV11-2,TRBJ2-2,-,-,TGTGCCAGCATCCTTAGCAGGAACACCGGGGAGCTGTTTTTT,CASILSRNTGELFF
TRBV11-2,TRBJ2-1,-,-,TGTGCCAGCAGCCTGGGACTGTCCTCCTACAATGAGCAGTTCTTC,CASSLGLSSYNEQFF
TRBV18,TRBJ2-7,-,-,TGTGCCAGCTCACCACCAGAGACAGCCACCTACGAGCAGTACTTC,CASSPPETATYEQYF
TRBV7-7,TRBJ2-5,TRBD2,-,TGTGCTAGCAGCCCCCAGCGGGGTGGGACCCAGTACTTC,CASSPQRGGTQYF
TRBV12-3/TRBV12-4,TRBJ1-2,TRBD1,-,TGTGCCAGCAGTCAACAGGGGAACTATGGCTACACCTTC,CASSQQGNYGYTF
TRBV19,TRBJ1-4,-,-,TGTGCCAGTAGCCGGACAGTGGCGGCTAATGAAAAACTGTTTTTT,CASSRTVAANEKLFF
TRBV4-1,TRBJ2-7,-,-,TGCGCCAGCAGCCAAGTTCACGCGCCCTACGAGCAGTACTTC,CASSQVHAPYEQYF
TRBV19,TRBJ2-7,-,-,TGTGCCAGTAGTACAAACCCGGGAAAACTACCTTCCTACGAGCAGTACTTC,CASSTNPGKLPSYEQYF
TRBV16,TRBJ1-1,-,-,TGTGCCAGCAGCCCACCCCGTAACAGGAACACTGAAGCTTTCTTT,CASSPPRNRNTEAFF
TRBV15,TRBJ2-3,TRBD2,-,TGTGCCACCAGCAGAGATTTAAGCTCTAGCGGGGGCTCCAGCACAGATACGCAGTATTTT,CATSRDLSSSGGSSTDTQYF
TRBV5-6,TRBJ1-6,-,-,TGTGCCAGCAGCATTGGCATCGTTGGCAGGGCCAGTTCACCCCTCCACTTT,CASSIGIVGRASSPLHF
TRBV5-4,TRBJ2-7,-,-,TGTGCCAGCAGCTTGAGCCGTAACTCCTACGAGCAGTACTTC,CASSLSRNSYEQYF
TRBV5-4,TRBJ1-2,-,-,TGTGCCAGCAGCTTACGTCGGGCTAACTATGGCTACACCTTC,CASSLRRANYGYTF
TRBV12-5,TRBJ2-7,-,-,TGTGCTAGTGGTACAGGCTACGAGCAGTACTTC,CASGTGYEQYF
TRBV15,TRBJ2-3,-,-,TGTGCCACCAGCATGGAGGCCTTCACAGATACGCAGTATTTT,CATSMEAFTDTQYF
TRBV10-3,TRBJ1-2,TRBD1,-,TGTGCCATTCCGGACAGGGAGGACTATGGCTACACCTTC,CAIPDREDYGYTF
TRBV2,TRBJ1-2,-,-,TGTGCCAGCAGGACTAGGGGCTATGGCTACACCTTC,CASRTRGYGYTF
TRBV29-1,TRBJ1-6,-,-,TGCAGCGCAACGCAGGGGAAGGGTGATTCGCCCCTCCACTTT,CSATQGKGDSPLHF
TRBV5-1,TRBJ2-5,TRBD1,-,TGCGCCAGCAGGTCCCGGACAGGGGGTCGGGAGACCCAGTACTTC,CASRSRTGGRETQYF
TRBV2,TRBJ2-7,-,-,TGTGCCAGCAGTGCCTCTTCCCTCAGGGAAGCCGAGCAGTACTTC,CASSASSLREAEQYF
TRBV10-3,TRBJ2-3,TRBD1,-,TGTGCCATCAGTGAGTCTTGTGTAATCCGGGACAGGGGTCTGGGGACAGATACGCAGTATTTT,CAISESCVIRDRGLGTDTQYF
TRBV5-4,TRBJ1-1,-,medium-sized,TGTGCCAGCAGCTTGGATTCGGGATCCACTGAAGCTTTCTTT,CASSLDSGSTEAFF
TRBV24-1,TRBJ2-5,-,once,TGTGCCACCAGTCTCGGAGAGACCCAGTACTTC,CATSLGETQYF
TRBV18,TRBJ1-3,-,-,TGTGCCAGCTCACAGGTGGGGCAGGAACGAGGAAACACCATATATTTT,CASSQVGQERGNTIYF
TRBV27,TRBJ2-2,-,-,TGTGCCAGCAGTCCATACGGGACCGGGGAGCTGTTTTTT,CASSPYGTGELFF
TRBV7-2,TRBJ1-6,-,-,TGTGCCAGCAGCTTAAGCGAAGGACTCAATTCACCCCCCCACTTT,CASSLSEGLNSPPHF
TRBV4-1,TRBJ1-4,TRBD1,-,TGCGCCAGCAGCCAAGATTGGACAGGGAGTGAAAAACTGTTTTTT,CASSQDWTGSEKLFF
TRBV11-2,TRBJ1-1,-,once,TGTGCCAGCAGCTTAGAGCGGGGGTGGGGTACTGAAGCTTTCTTT,CASSLERGWGTEAFF
TRBV11-3,TRBJ2-5,TRBD1,-,TGTGCCAGCAGCTATGGGACAGGGAGGCAAGAGACCCAGTACTTC,CASSYGTGRQETQYF
TRBV15,TRBJ2-1,-,-,TGTGCCACCAGCAGACCTACCACGGATGAGCAGTTCTTC,CATSRPTTDEQFF
TRBV14,TRBJ1-3,-,-,TGTGCCAGCAGCATTGACAGAACTGGAAACACCATATATTTT,CASSIDRTGNTIYF
TRBV7-3,TRBJ2-1,TRBD1,once,TGTGCCAGCAGCTTAAGTGCGGGACAGGGGTTCTACAATGAGCAGTTCTTC,CASSLSAGQGFYNEQFF
TRBV18,TRBJ2-3,TRBD2,-,TGTGCCAGCTCACCGACTAGCGGGACTAAGGATACGCAGTATTTT,CASSPTSGTKDTQYF
TRBV5-1,TRBJ2-3,TRBD2,once,TGCGCCAGCAGCTTGGGTAGCGGGAGCACAGATACGCAGTATTTT,CASSLGSGSTDTQYF
TRBV2,TRBJ1-1,-,-,TGTGCCAGCAGTGAGCTCAGTCACACTGAAGCTTTCTTT,CASSELSHTEAFF
TRBV4-2,TRBJ1-3,-,-,TGTGCCAGCAGCCAAACCGGGTCCCCAAGGAGAAACACCATATATTTT,CASSQTGSPRRNTIYF
TRBV29-1,TRBJ2-1,-,-,TGCAGCGTTGACCGGTACAATGAGCAGTTCTTC,CSVDRYNEQFF
TRBV7-9,TRBJ2-3,TRBD2,-,TGTGCCAGCAGCCTCCGACTAGCGCCATTGCAGAATACGCAGTATTTT,CASSLRLAPLQNTQYF
TRBV5-5,TRBJ1-4,TRBD1,-,TGTGCCAGCAGCCGTACAGGGGGGATAGGTGAAAAACTGTTTTTT,CASSRTGGIGEKLFF
TRBV7-3,TRBJ2-1,-,-,TGTGCCAGCAGCTTACAGGGCCGAGAGCAGTTCTTC,CASSLQGREQFF
TRBV7-6,TRBJ2-7,-,-,TGTGCCAGCAGCTTAGCTCTCGGGGGATCCTACGAGCAGTACTTC,CASSLALGGSYEQYF
TRBV29-1,TRBJ1-1,TRBD1,-,TGCAGCGCCCGGCCGACAGGGGTAGGCACTGAAGCTTTCTTT,CSARPTGVGTEAFF
TRBV30,TRBJ2-1,-,-,TGTGCCTGGAGTCTAGCTCTGAATGAGCAGTTCTTC,CAWSLALNEQFF
TRBV15,TRBJ1-2,TRBD1,-,TGTGCCACCAGCAGATCGAGACAGGGTGGCTACACCTTC,CATSRSRQGGYTF
TRBV5-1,TRBJ1-1,TRBD1,-,TGCGCCAGCAGCTTGGCGGGACAGGGGAACACTGAAGCTTTCTTT,CASSLAGQGNTEAFF
TRBV9,TRBJ2-3,TRBD2,-,TGTGCCAGCAGCGTAGGTGGCGGGGGTACAGATACGCAGTATTTT,CASSVGGGGTDTQYF